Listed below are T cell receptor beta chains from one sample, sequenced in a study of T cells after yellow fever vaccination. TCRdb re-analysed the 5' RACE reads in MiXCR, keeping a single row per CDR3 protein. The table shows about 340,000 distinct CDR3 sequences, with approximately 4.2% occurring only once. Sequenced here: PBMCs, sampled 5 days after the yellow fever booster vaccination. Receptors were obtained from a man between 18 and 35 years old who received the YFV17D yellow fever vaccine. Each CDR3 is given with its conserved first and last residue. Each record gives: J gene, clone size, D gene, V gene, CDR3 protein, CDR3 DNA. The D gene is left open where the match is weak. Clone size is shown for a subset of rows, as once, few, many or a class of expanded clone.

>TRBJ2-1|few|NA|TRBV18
CASSPGSLFHNEQFF
TGTGCCAGCTCACCGGGCTCCTTATTCCACAATGAGCAGTTCTTC
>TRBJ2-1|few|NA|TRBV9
CASSTGGGPPYNEQFF
TGTGCCAGCAGCACAGGGGGGGGTCCCCCCTACAATGAGCAGTTCTTC
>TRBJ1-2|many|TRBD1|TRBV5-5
CASSSPPGQGYGYTF
TGTGCCAGCAGCTCACCTCCGGGACAGGGCTATGGCTACACCTTC
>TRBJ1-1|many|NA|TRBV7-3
CASRQQGDTEAFF
TGTGCCAGCAGACAACAGGGCGACACTGAAGCTTTCTTT
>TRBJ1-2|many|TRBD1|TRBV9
CASSSDTGRQGGNYGYTF
TGTGCCAGCAGCAGCGATACGGGGAGGCAGGGGGGGAACTATGGCTACACCTTC
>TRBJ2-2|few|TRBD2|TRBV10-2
CAILPTGGSTGELFF
TGCGCCATACTTCCTACGGGGGGGAGCACCGGGGAGCTGTTTTTT
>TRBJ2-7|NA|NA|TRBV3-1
CASSQDLGRTYEQYF
TGTGCCAGCAGCCAAGATCTAGGCAGGACCTACGAGCAGTACTTC
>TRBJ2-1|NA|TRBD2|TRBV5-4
CASSRVSGGSYNEQFF
TGTGCCAGCAGCCGGGTCAGCGGGGGGTCCTACAATGAGCAGTTCTTC
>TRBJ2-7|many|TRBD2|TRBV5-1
CASSPPTSGDPLTEQYF
TGCGCCAGCAGCCCCCCGACTAGCGGGGACCCCCTCACCGAGCAGTACTTC
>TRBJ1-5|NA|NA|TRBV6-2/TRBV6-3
CASSIGGAGNQPQHF
TGTGCCAGCAGCATCGGGGGGGCTGGCAATCAGCCCCAGCATTTT
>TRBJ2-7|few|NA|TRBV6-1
CATEGGPVSYEQYF
TGTGCCACCGAGGGTGGGCCAGTCTCCTACGAGCAGTACTTC
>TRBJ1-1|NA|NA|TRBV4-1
CASSQDVYSVGEAFF
TGCGCCAGCAGCCAAGATGTGTATTCGGTCGGAGAAGCTTTCTTT
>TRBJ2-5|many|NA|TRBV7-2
CASSLGQAGRETQYF
TGTGCCAGCAGCTTAGGGCAGGCGGGAAGAGAGACCCAGTACTTC
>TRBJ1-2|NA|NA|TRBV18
CASSQPVGYGYTF
TGTGCCAGCTCACAGCCAGTGGGGTATGGCTACACCTTC
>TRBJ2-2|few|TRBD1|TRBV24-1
CATSARTGEAGELFF
TGTGCCACCAGCGCCCGGACAGGGGAAGCCGGGGAGCTGTTTTTT
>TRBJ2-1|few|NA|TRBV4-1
CASSQGGTRPNEQFF
TGCGCCAGCAGCCAAGGGGGGACGAGGCCGAATGAGCAGTTCTTC
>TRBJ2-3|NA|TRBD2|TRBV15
CATSSSGGATDTQYF
TGTGCCACCAGCAGTAGCGGGGGGGCCACAGATACGCAGTATTTT
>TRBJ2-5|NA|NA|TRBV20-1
CSASTIPRTQYF
TGCAGTGCTTCCACCATCCCAAGGACCCAGTACTTC
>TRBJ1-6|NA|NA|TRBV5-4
CASSTGQYNSPLHF
TGTGCCAGCAGCACCGGACAGTATAATTCACCCCTCCACTTT
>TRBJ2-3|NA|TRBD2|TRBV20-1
CSARATPGGSYTQYF
TGCAGTGCTAGAGCCACGCCCGGGGGGAGCTATACGCAGTATTTT
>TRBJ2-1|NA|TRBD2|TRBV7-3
CASSSGLAGDFNNEQFF
TGTGCCAGCAGCTCTGGACTAGCGGGGGACTTTAACAATGAGCAGTTCTTC
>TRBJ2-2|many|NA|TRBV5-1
CASSFARGADTGELFF
TGCGCCAGCAGCTTCGCTAGGGGTGCGGACACCGGGGAGCTGTTTTTT
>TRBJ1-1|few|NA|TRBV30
CAWTRVGAEAFF
TGTGCCTGGACCAGGGTCGGAGCTGAAGCTTTCTTT
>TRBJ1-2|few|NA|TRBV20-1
CSATGVQGGGYTF
TGCAGTGCTACGGGGGTTCAGGGTGGTGGCTACACCTTC
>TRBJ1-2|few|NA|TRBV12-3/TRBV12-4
CASSLVIQAANYGYTF
TGTGCCAGCAGTTTAGTAATCCAGGCAGCTAACTATGGCTACACCTTC
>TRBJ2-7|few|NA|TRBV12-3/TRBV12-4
CASSPDTYEQYF
TGTGCCAGCAGTCCGGACACTTACGAGCAGTACTTC
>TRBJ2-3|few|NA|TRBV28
CASSLRWGGTDTQYF
TGTGCCAGCAGTTTAAGGTGGGGGGGCACAGATACGCAGTATTTT
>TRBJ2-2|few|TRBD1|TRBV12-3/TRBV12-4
CASSLRQGVIGELFF
TGTGCCAGCAGTTTAAGGCAGGGGGTAATCGGGGAGCTGTTTTTT
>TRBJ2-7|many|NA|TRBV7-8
CASSSFYEQYF
TGTGCCAGCAGCTCGTTCTACGAGCAGTACTTC
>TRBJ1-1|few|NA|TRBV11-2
CASSLDHGREAFF
TGTGCCAGCAGCTTAGATCATGGCAGAGAAGCTTTCTTT
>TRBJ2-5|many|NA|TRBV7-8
CASSLAGFGVPETQYF
TGTGCCAGCAGCTTAGCGGGGTTTGGGGTCCCAGAGACCCAGTACTTC
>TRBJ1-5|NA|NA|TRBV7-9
CASSRRRAYNQPQHF
TGTGCCAGCAGCCGGAGACGCGCATACAATCAGCCCCAGCATTTT
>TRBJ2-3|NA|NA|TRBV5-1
CASSFGRSSTDTQYF
TGCGCCAGCAGCTTTGGGAGATCTAGCACAGATACGCAGTATTTT
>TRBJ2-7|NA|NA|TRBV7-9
CASSLVGDSYEQYF
TGTGCCAGCAGCTTAGTTGGGGACTCCTACGAGCAGTACTTC
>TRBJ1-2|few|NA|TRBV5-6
CASSGNYGYTF
TGTGCCAGCAGCGGCAACTATGGCTACACCTTC
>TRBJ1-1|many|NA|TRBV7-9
CASSPWTPDHGTEAFF
TGTGCCAGCAGCCCTTGGACCCCTGATCACGGGACTGAAGCTTTCTTT
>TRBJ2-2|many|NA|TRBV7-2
CASSSWGELFF
TGTGCCAGCAGCTCATGGGGGGAGCTGTTTTTT
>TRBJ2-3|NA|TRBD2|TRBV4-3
CASSQGVMGLTTDTQYF
TGCGCCAGCAGCCAAGGTGTTATGGGACTAACGACAGATACGCAGTATTTT
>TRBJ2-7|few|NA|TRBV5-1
CASSLERGIDEQYF
TGCGCCAGCAGCTTGGAGAGGGGGATCGACGAGCAGTACTTC
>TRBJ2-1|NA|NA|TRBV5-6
CASSLASTNEQFF
TGTGCCAGCAGCTTGGCCTCGACGAATGAGCAGTTCTTC
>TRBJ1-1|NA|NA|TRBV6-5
CASSPGQFTEAFF
TGTGCCAGCAGTCCTGGGCAGTTCACTGAAGCTTTCTTT
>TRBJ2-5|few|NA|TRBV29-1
CSVGVTETQYF
TGCAGCGTTGGGGTCACGGAGACCCAGTACTTC
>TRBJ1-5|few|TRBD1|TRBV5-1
CASSYSGGIDQPQHF
TGCGCCAGCAGCTACTCAGGGGGCATCGATCAGCCCCAGCATTTT
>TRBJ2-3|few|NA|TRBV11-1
CASSRQGTPTDTQYF
TGTGCCAGCAGCCGCCAGGGTACTCCCACAGATACGCAGTATTTT
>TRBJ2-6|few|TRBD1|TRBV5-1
CASTPTGKVAGANVLTF
TGCGCCAGCACCCCGACAGGGAAGGTGGCTGGGGCCAACGTCCTGACTTTC
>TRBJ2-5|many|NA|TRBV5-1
CASSFQGYQETQYF
TGCGCCAGCAGCTTTCAGGGGTACCAAGAGACCCAGTACTTC
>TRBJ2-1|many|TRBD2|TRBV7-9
CASSLPRGGLGNEQFF
TGTGCCAGCAGCTTACCGCGGGGGGGCCTAGGAAATGAGCAGTTCTTC
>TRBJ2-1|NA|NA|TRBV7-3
CASSPNNREQFF
TGTGCCAGCAGCCCAAATAACCGTGAGCAGTTCTTC
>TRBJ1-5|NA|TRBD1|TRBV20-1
CSALGTDNQPQHF
TGCAGTGCTCTTGGGACAGACAATCAGCCCCAGCATTTT
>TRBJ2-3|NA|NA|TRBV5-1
CASRDLNAADTQYF
TGCGCCAGCCGGGACTTAAATGCCGCAGATACGCAGTATTTT
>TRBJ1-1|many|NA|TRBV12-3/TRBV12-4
CASSAQGRGVLMNTEAFF
TGTGCCAGCAGCGCGCAGGGGAGGGGAGTCCTCATGAACACTGAAGCTTTCTTT
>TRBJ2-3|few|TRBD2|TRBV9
CASSPRLAGDADTQYF
TGTGCCAGCAGCCCGCGACTAGCGGGGGATGCAGATACGCAGTATTTT
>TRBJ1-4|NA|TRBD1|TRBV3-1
CASSQNRGNEKLFF
TGTGCCAGCAGCCAAAACAGGGGTAATGAAAAACTGTTTTTT
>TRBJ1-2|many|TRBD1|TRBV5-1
CASSGQGAGYTF
TGCGCCAGCAGCGGACAGGGGGCTGGCTACACCTTC
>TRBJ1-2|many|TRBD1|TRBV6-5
CASSLQGDLHYGYTF
TGTGCCAGCAGCCTACAGGGGGATCTGCACTATGGCTACACCTTC